Below are 18 T cell receptor beta chains sequenced from a single sample in a study of Graves' ophthalmopathy and Graves' hyperthyroidism. From RNA, the CDR3 regions of TCR beta chains were amplified and sequenced. Scientists carried out first-round RT-PCR using HTBI primers and then a second-round multiplex PCR. TCRdb reprocessed the multiplex PCR reads with MiXCR, giving one entry per CDR3 protein. The table records about 500,000 distinct CDR3 sequences, roughly 40% of them present only once. The sample comprised peripheral blood or thyroid tissue (not recorded which). The receptors stem from an adult man with Graves' hyperthyroidism.

Concerning this clonotype: Its ends do not fully match the called genes, so a read error is possible. V and J are TRBV6-6 and TRBJ1-6; D may be TRBD1 (6 bases). This CDR3 region has 14 residues. Germline CDR1 MNHNY, CDR2 SVGAGI (reference sequence). CDR3: CAISSPQGGSPLHF. The CDR3 DNA follows: TGTGCCATCAGTTCTCCACAGGGTGGTTCACCCCTCCACTTT.

This clonotype was recorded many times. CDR3: CAIRSPGQGAETNTGELFF. The CDR3 DNA reads as TGTGCCATCAGATCACCGGGACAGGGGGCCGAAACGAACACCGGGGAGCTGTTTTTT. This chain connects TRBV10-3 to TRBJ2-2; TRBD1 agrees at 12 bases. The CDR3 consists of 19 residues. Losses at the gene ends were 6 bases for V and 0 bases for J; bases not matched to a gene: 11. CDR1 and CDR2 (germline): ENHRY, SYGVKD.

This clonotype was detected ten times or more. This chain joins TRBV6-1 and TRBJ2-7, with 10 bases lining up with TRBD1. The CDR3 is made up of 15 amino acids. The V segment lost 4 bases and the J segment 2 bases; nucleotides outside the gene matches: 5. Germline-derived CDR1 and CDR2 are MNHNS and SASEGT. The chain's CDR3 is CASSGGQGSPYEQYF. The CDR3, as DNA: TGTGCCAGCAGTGGGGGACAGGGGTCTCCCTACGAGCAGTACTTC.

This clonotype was seen repeatedly, ten times or more. The rearrangement links TRBV4-1 to TRBJ2-5; 13 bases match TRBD2. V was clipped by 4 bases and J by 4 bases; unmatched bases: 3. The CDR3 runs to 15 residues. Germline loops: CDR1 MGHRA, CDR2 YSYEKL. The CDR3 region has the DNA TGCGCCAGCAGCCCGGGACTAGCGGGATTAGAGACCCAGTACTTC. It specifies CASSPGLAGLETQYF.

The chain carries TRBV7-8 and TRBJ2-5; either TRBD1 or TRBD2 may fit D (6 bases each). Germline CDR1 SGHVS, CDR2 FQNEAQ. The V end was cut by 4 bases, the J end by 5 bases, with 17 bases between. The CDR3 extends over 15 amino acids. DNA for the CDR3: TGTGCCAGCAGCTCTACCGAGGGGGGTACGGAGACCCAGTACTTC. Protein: CASSSTEGGTETQYF.

This clonotype was recorded a few times. This chain joins TRBV29-1 and TRBJ2-1; D remains ambiguous. V lost 3 bases and J lost 0, with 9 bases in between. In germline, CDR1 is SQVTM, CDR2 ANQGSEA. This CDR3 is 14 amino acids long. This chain's CDR3 is CSVDGLLSYNEQFF. The CDR3 region has the DNA TGCAGCGTTGACGGTCTTCTCTCCTACAATGAGCAGTTCTTC.

There are many counts of this clonotype. The CDR3 DNA reads as TGTGCCACCCGCTACGGACAGGACAACTATGGCTACACCTTC. Its translation: CATRYGQDNYGYTF. The genes are TRBV6-5 and TRBJ1-2; TRBD1 matches 7 bases. The CDR3 spans 14 residues. Trimming at V came to 10 bases and at J to 2 bases, leaving 10 bases not matched to a gene. Germline CDR1 MNHEY, CDR2 SVGAGI.

The V call is TRBV7-2, the J call TRBJ1-1; 8 bases agree with TRBD1. J gave up 3 bases and V 3 bases, and 6 bases lay outside the gene matches. The CDR3 is 15 residues long. CDR1 SGHTA and CDR2 FQGNSA come from the germline V gene. As DNA, the CDR3 is TGTGCCAGCAGCTTGACAGGGGATGGGTACACTGAAGCTTTCTTT. Residues: CASSLTGDGYTEAFF. Variable domain in full (rest from reference TRBV7-2 and TRBJ1-1): GAGVSQSPSNKVTEKGKDVELRCDPISGHTALYWYRQSLGQGLEFLIYFQGNSAPDKSGLPSDRFSAERTGGSVSTLTIQRTQQEDSAVYLCASSLTGDGYTEAFFGQGTRLTVV.

The chain links TRBV20-1 to TRBJ2-7; D could derive from TRBD1 or TRBD2 (5 bases each). TRBJ2-1 explains the end of the DNA better; the J call may be wrong. The germline V gene has CDR1 DFQATT and CDR2 SNEGSKA (reference sequence). The CDR3 runs 16 residues. The CDR3 reads CSAREGVRGTGDEQFF. CDR3 in DNA: TGCAGTGCTAGAGAAGGAGTGAGAGGGACGGGCGATGAGCAGTTCTTC.

Concerning this clonotype: One base away lies a much larger clone, so this may be a sequencing read error. V gene TRBV12-3 or TRBV12-4 combines with J gene TRBJ2-2; tentative D call: TRBD1 (6 bases). V gave up 6 bases and J gave up 1 base, with 12 bases separating them. This CDR3 region has 15 residues. The CDR3 reads CASSQLTGNTGELFF. The CDR3 DNA is TGTGCCAGCAGCCAATTGACAGGGAACACCGGGGAGCTGTTTTTT.

This clonotype occurred a few times. This rearrangement joins TRBV27 to TRBJ2-2; 7 nucleotides align to TRBD2. From germline, CDR1 is MNHEY and CDR2 SMNVEV (reference sequence). V lost 4 bases to trimming and J lost 5 bases; unmatched junction nucleotides: 7. The CDR3 extends over 15 amino acids. CDR3 in amino acids: CASSSRGRETGELFF. Written as DNA, the CDR3 is TGTGCCAGCAGTTCCCGAGGGAGGGAAACCGGGGAGCTGTTTTTT.

This clonotype was found a few times. The chain combines TRBV3-1 with TRBJ2-2; D is undetermined. Germline CDR1 LGHDT, CDR2 YNNKEL (reference sequence). There are 15 residues in the CDR3. V dropped 5 bases and J dropped 6 bases, with 16 bases sitting between them. In nucleotides, the CDR3 is TGTGCCAGCAGCTACACCGGGCCGCGATCCGGGGAGCTGTTTTTT. Residues: CASSYTGPRSGELFF.

This clonotype was counted only a few times. V gene TRBV12-3 or TRBV12-4 combines with J gene TRBJ1-1; D ambiguous. This CDR3 contains 15 residues. The V and J ends lost 2 bases and 1 base respectively, with 11 bases between them. DNA for the CDR3: TGTGCCAGCAGTTTATGGAACAGTCAGAACACTGAAGCTTTCTTT. It translates to CASSLWNSQNTEAFF.

This sequence joins TRBV30 and TRBJ1-4, with D uncertain. Trimming took 3 bases from V and 3 from J, leaving 14 bases between them. Germline values: CDR1 GTSNPN, CDR2 SVGIG (reference sequence). This CDR3 contains 15 residues. The CDR3 nucleotides read TGTGCCTGGAGACACATGGGGTCGCCTAATGAAAAACTGTTTTTT. This codes for CAWRHMGSPNEKLFF.

This clonotype was seen many times. The chain uses TRBV12-3 or TRBV12-4 and TRBJ1-2; D gene unclear. V lost 3 bases and J lost 1, with 24 bases in between. CDR3 size: 19 residues. The CDR3 is CASSFGRSPRLENNYGYTF. CDR3 nucleotide sequence: TGTGCCAGCAGTTTCGGAAGGTCCCCAAGGCTTGAGAATAACTATGGCTACACCTTC.

This clonotype was counted at least ten times. This sequence joins TRBV11-2 and TRBJ1-2, with TRBD1 matching over 8 bases. The length of the CDR3 is 17 residues. V dropped 0 bases and J dropped 2; count of bases not matched to a gene: 8. Germline V CDR1 and CDR2: SGHAT, FQNNGV. CDR3 bases: TGTGCCAGCAGCTTAGAGGGCAGGGGGCGCGTGAACTATGGCTACACCTTC. This sequence encodes CASSLEGRGRVNYGYTF.

This clonotype was seen repeatedly, ten times or more. The chain links TRBV2 to TRBJ2-2, with TRBD1 matching over 7 bases. The germline CDR1 and CDR2 sequences are SNHLY and FYNNEI. This CDR3 has 14 residues. V gave up 4 bases and J gave up 3 bases; unmatched junction bases: 2. The CDR3, as DNA: TGTGCCAGCAGTGGACAGGGATACACCGGGGAGCTGTTTTTT. Its translation is CASSGQGYTGELFF.

Remarks on this clonotype: A read error is possible here, since a much larger clone lies one base away. The J gene is TRBJ2-5, the V gene TRBV7-2; TRBD2 agrees at 9 bases. The length of the CDR3 is 17 residues. Losses at the gene ends were 1 base for V and 5 bases for J; bases not matched to a gene: 11. Germline V CDR1 and CDR2: SGHTA, FQGNSA. The CDR3 sequence: CASSLGSMLAGWETQYF. CDR3 nucleotides: TGTGCCAGCAGCTTAGGAAGTATGCTAGCGGGGTGGGAGACCCAGTACTTC.